A selection of T cell receptor beta chains follows, all from one sample in a study of CD8 T cells in ankylosing spondylitis. TCRdb analysed the 5' RACE reads with MiXCR anew, one entry per CDR3 protein. The sample yields 800,000 to 900,000 distinct CDR3 sequences, 12% seen once. Sequenced sample: blood, either unsorted or a sorted T cell fraction (not recorded which). These receptors were taken from a male donor with ankylosing spondylitis. The CDR3 runs from the conserved cysteine through the conserved F or W. D genes are given only for firm matches. The size field is filled for only some rows; it gives once, few, many or a size class.

>TRBJ2-7|few|TRBD1|TRBV28
CASSSGQGSGEQYF
TGTGCCAGCAGTTCCGGACAGGGGTCGGGCGAGCAGTACTTC
>TRBJ1-2|.|.|TRBV4-3
CASRGGVTRYGYTF
TGCGCCAGCAGGGGAGGGGTGACGCGCTATGGCTACACCTTC
>TRBJ2-7|.|.|TRBV7-2
CASSLVLGAYEQYF
TGTGCCAGCAGCTTAGTACTGGGGGCCTACGAGCAGTACTTC
>TRBJ1-2|.|.|TRBV5-1
CASSLQGTGYGYTF
TGCGCCAGCAGTCTTCAGGGAACTGGCTATGGCTACACCTTC
>TRBJ2-5|.|.|TRBV6-1
CASSETVDHRTQYF
TGTGCCAGCAGTGAAACGGTAGACCATAGGACCCAGTACTTC
>TRBJ2-7|.|TRBD1|TRBV4-3
CASSQGAGGPYEQYF
TGCGCCAGCAGCCAAGGGGCAGGGGGCCCCTACGAGCAGTACTTC
>TRBJ2-1|few|.|TRBV20-1
CSARTRSSYNEQFF
TGCAGTGCTAGGACTAGGAGCTCCTACAATGAGCAGTTCTTC
>TRBJ2-7|.|.|TRBV5-5
CASSPTGVPYEQYF
TGTGCCAGCAGCCCCACGGGGGTCCCCTACGAGCAGTACTTC
>TRBJ2-7|few|TRBD1|TRBV10-3
CAISGWDRTAYEQYF
TGTGCCATCAGTGGGTGGGACAGGACCGCCTACGAGCAGTACTTC
>TRBJ1-1|.|.|TRBV7-2
CASSLERLMNTEAFF
TGTGCCAGCAGCTTAGAGCGACTGATGAACACTGAAGCTTTCTTT
>TRBJ2-3|many|TRBD2|TRBV29-1
CSVSTSGKDTQYF
TGCAGCGTTTCAACTAGCGGGAAGGATACGCAGTATTTT
>TRBJ1-2|few|.|TRBV7-8
CASSTQTVAGYTF
TGTGCCAGCAGCACCCAGACAGTTGCTGGCTACACCTTC
>TRBJ2-6|.|TRBD1|TRBV10-3
CAISEQGAPSGANVLTF
TGTGCCATCAGTGAACAGGGGGCACCCTCTGGGGCCAACGTCCTGACTTTC
>TRBJ2-2|few|.|TRBV11-2
CASSFRAGSGELFF
TGTGCCAGCAGCTTTAGGGCAGGGTCCGGGGAGCTGTTTTTT
>TRBJ2-3|few|TRBD1|TRBV29-1
CSVGDRGLTDTQYF
TGCAGCGTTGGGGACAGGGGCTTGACAGATACGCAGTATTTT
>TRBJ2-5|few|TRBD2|TRBV7-6
CASRGLADPGTQYF
TGTGCCAGCAGGGGACTAGCGGACCCGGGGACCCAGTACTTC
>TRBJ2-5|.|TRBD2|TRBV28
CATGGTEETQYF
TGTGCCACGGGAGGGACGGAAGAGACCCAGTACTTC
>TRBJ2-7|.|TRBD2|TRBV18
CASRGDSFDEQYF
TGTGCCAGTCGGGGGGACTCCTTCGACGAGCAGTACTTC
>TRBJ2-2|few|.|TRBV7-3
CASSQRGPQFDTGELFF
TGTGCCAGCAGCCAAAGGGGACCGCAATTTGACACCGGGGAGCTGTTTTTT
>TRBJ2-1|many|.|TRBV12-3/TRBV12-4
CASTLGHEQFF
TGTGCCAGCACCCTGGGGCATGAGCAGTTCTTC
>TRBJ2-7|.|TRBD1|TRBV6-2/TRBV6-3
CASSYTRQGGARYEQYF
TGTGCCAGCAGTTACACCAGACAGGGGGGAGCACGGTACGAGCAGTACTTC
>TRBJ2-1|few|.|TRBV6-4
CASSALVRQGNVNEQFF
TGTGCCAGCAGTGCCTTGGTCCGGCAAGGGAATGTCAATGAGCAGTTCTTC
>TRBJ2-1|.|.|TRBV20-1
CSAIRGRGPSYNEQFF
TGCAGTGCTATCAGAGGTCGCGGCCCATCCTACAATGAGCAGTTCTTC
>TRBJ2-3|.|.|TRBV5-1
CASSVGTPTDTQYF
TGCGCCAGCAGCGTCGGGACTCCCACAGATACGCAGTATTTT
>TRBJ1-2|.|.|TRBV29-1
CSVLSLRGGGYTF
TGCAGCGTTTTAAGTTTAAGGGGCGGAGGCTACACCTTC
>TRBJ2-1|few|TRBD2|TRBV5-1
CASSSLTSGRPGEQFF
TGCGCCAGCAGCTCCTTGACTAGCGGGAGGCCGGGCGAGCAGTTCTTC
>TRBJ2-7|many|TRBD1|TRBV11-2
CASRPTGGSYEQYF
TGTGCCAGCAGGCCGACAGGGGGTTCCTACGAGCAGTACTTC
>TRBJ1-1|.|.|TRBV20-1
CSAPMPHIMNTEAFF
TGCAGTGCTCCCATGCCCCACATCATGAACACTGAAGCTTTCTTT
>TRBJ2-3|many|.|TRBV5-1
CASSLRGTSTDTQYF
TGCGCCAGCAGCTTGAGGGGGACTAGCACAGATACGCAGTATTTT
>TRBJ1-4|many|.|TRBV7-2
CASSPARENEKLFF
TGTGCCAGCAGCCCTGCCAGGGAGAATGAAAAACTGTTTTTT
>TRBJ2-1|.|.|TRBV4-3
CASSQESSRYNEQFF
TGCGCCAGCAGCCAAGAGTCTAGCAGATACAATGAGCAGTTCTTC
>TRBJ1-1|.|.|TRBV7-9
CASSPLTIRNAEAFF
TGTGCCAGCAGCCCCCTAACGATCCGGAATGCTGAAGCTTTCTTT
>TRBJ2-3|.|TRBD1|TRBV7-2
CASSLRGRGTDTQYF
TGTGCCAGCAGCTTGAGGGGGCGGGGCACAGATACGCAGTATTTT
>TRBJ2-7|.|TRBD2|TRBV20-1
CSARDLGTSGGYEQYF
TGCAGTGCTAGAGATCTCGGGACTAGCGGGGGCTACGAGCAGTACTTC
>TRBJ1-1|.|.|TRBV12-3/TRBV12-4
CASTTAPWATEAFF
TGTGCCAGCACCACGGCCCCTTGGGCTACTGAAGCTTTCTTT
>TRBJ1-2|few|TRBD1|TRBV20-1
CSARTYRGVYGYTF
TGCAGTGCTAGGACTTACAGGGGGGTATATGGCTACACCTTC
>TRBJ2-5|few|.|TRBV7-2
CASSLAPLLSRGTQETQYF
TGTGCCAGCAGCTTAGCTCCCCTTTTAAGCAGGGGCACCCAAGAGACCCAGTACTTC
>TRBJ2-7|few|TRBD2|TRBV20-1
CSATGLAFTYEQYF
TGCAGTGCTACCGGACTAGCGTTTACCTACGAGCAGTACTTC
>TRBJ2-7|many|TRBD2|TRBV20-1
CSGRAGTNEQYF
TGCAGCGGGAGGGCCGGAACAAACGAGCAGTACTTC
>TRBJ2-5|.|TRBD2|TRBV20-1
CSAQTSGGQETQCF
TGCAGTGCTCAGACTAGCGGGGGCCAAGAGACCCAGTGCTTC
>TRBJ1-2|.|.|TRBV20-1
CSARRDGSYGYTF
TGCAGTGCTAGGAGGGACGGCTCCTATGGCTACACCTTC
>TRBJ1-2|.|TRBD1|TRBV12-3/TRBV12-4
CASSLPRGGGYTF
TGTGCCAGCAGTTTACCCAGGGGGGGAGGCTACACCTTC
>TRBJ2-2|few|TRBD2|TRBV29-1
CSVGPPGLAGLYTGELFF
TGCAGCGTTGGGCCACCGGGACTAGCGGGATTGTACACCGGGGAGCTGTTTTTT
>TRBJ1-6|.|TRBD1|TRBV6-2/TRBV6-3
CASAGGTDSPLHF
TGTGCCAGCGCAGGGGGAACGGATTCACCCCTCCACTTT
>TRBJ2-2|many|.|TRBV7-2
CASSLTLIMNTGELFF
TGTGCCAGCAGCTTAACCCTAATCATGAACACCGGGGAGCTGTTTTTT
>TRBJ2-3|few|.|TRBV5-1
CASSLFGTTTDTQYF
TGCGCCAGCAGCTTGTTTGGGACCACAACAGATACGCAGTATTTT
>TRBJ1-5|many|.|TRBV6-5
CASSYRNNQPQHF
TGTGCCAGCAGTTACAGAAACAATCAGCCCCAGCATTTT
>TRBJ2-5|.|TRBD2|TRBV25-1
CASSEYRSGGEKETQYF
TGTGCCAGCAGTGAATATCGAAGCGGGGGGGAAAAAGAGACCCAGTACTTC
>TRBJ2-2|once|.|TRBV18
CASSPSDLGHGTGELFF
TGTGCCAGCTCACCCTCCGATCTGGGGCACGGCACCGGGGAGCTGTTTTTT
>TRBJ1-2|few|TRBD1|TRBV20-1
CSARPDRAGGYTF
TGCAGTGCTAGGCCGGACAGGGCGGGTGGCTACACCTTC
>TRBJ1-6|.|TRBD1|TRBV20-1
CSARVQTGANSPLHF
TGCAGTGCTAGAGTCCAGACAGGGGCTAATTCACCCCTCCACTTT
>TRBJ2-5|many|TRBD2|TRBV29-1
CSATGTSGQETQYF
TGCAGCGCCACCGGGACTAGCGGCCAAGAGACCCAGTACTTC
>TRBJ2-5|few|TRBD2|TRBV20-1
CSARDPLAGGPETQYF
TGCAGTGCTAGAGACCCTTTAGCGGGAGGGCCGGAGACCCAGTACTTC
>TRBJ2-7|.|.|TRBV10-3
CAISESTGRTYEQYF
TGTGCCATCAGTGAGTCAACAGGGAGGACCTACGAGCAGTACTTC
>TRBJ1-1|few|.|TRBV10-3
CAISESYGTLNTEAFF
TGTGCCATCAGTGAGTCGTATGGGACTCTGAACACTGAAGCTTTCTTT
>TRBJ2-7|.|.|TRBV7-2
CASSTYSDYEQYF
TGTGCCAGCAGCACTTATTCCGACTACGAGCAGTACTTC
>TRBJ2-7|.|.|TRBV6-5
CASSYRRPFRGDEQYF
TGTGCCAGCAGTTACAGAAGACCGTTCAGGGGGGACGAGCAGTACTTC
>TRBJ2-1|few|.|TRBV6-1
CASSDLAGYSPGEPEQFF
TGTGCCAGCAGTGATCTGGCGGGGTACTCTCCTGGGGAGCCTGAGCAGTTCTTC
>TRBJ2-2|.|TRBD2|TRBV27
CASGTSGRRITGELFF
TGTGCCAGCGGGACTAGCGGGAGAAGGATCACCGGGGAGCTGTTTTTT
>TRBJ1-1|few|.|TRBV10-3
CAIRGIENTEAFF
TGTGCCATCAGGGGGATCGAGAACACTGAAGCTTTCTTT